The table lists the clone carrying this TCR beta chain with a few counts. Its antigen remains unknown. This entry comes from a study of cytomegalovirus exposure and HLA in healthy donors. Across the whole study: Of all 400 or so donors who were genotyped, 80% to 85% belonged to the Caucasian-associated ancestry cluster. The study, taken as a whole, reports: One variant, a missense change in DCLRE1C, was linked in a later analysis to TCR beta V- and J-gene trimming. Highly shared variants forming one cluster were likely a sequencing artifact.

CDR3 length: 19 residues. From germline, CDR1 is SNHLY and CDR2 FYNNEI. The junction had 14 bases not matched to a gene; V was cut back by 4 bases and J by 3 bases. PCR amplification relied on 60 Vbeta primers (plus 13 Jbeta primers). Using immunoSEQ multiplex PCR, the repertoire was profiled, and TCRdb retains in-frame clones only, with some absent. The sample has about 220,000 clones, approximately 80% seen once; the top ten hold under 0.85%. Sample: PBMCs. This chain uses TRBV2 with TRBJ2-7; 14 nucleotides match TRBD2. The source of this sequence is a boy between 2 and 10 years old in good health and CMV-seronegative. This chain's CDR3 is CASSAVGWTGTSGSYEQYF. In DNA form, the CDR3 reads TGTGCCAGCAGTGCGGTCGGTTGGACCGGGACTAGCGGGAGCTACGAGCAGTACTTC.